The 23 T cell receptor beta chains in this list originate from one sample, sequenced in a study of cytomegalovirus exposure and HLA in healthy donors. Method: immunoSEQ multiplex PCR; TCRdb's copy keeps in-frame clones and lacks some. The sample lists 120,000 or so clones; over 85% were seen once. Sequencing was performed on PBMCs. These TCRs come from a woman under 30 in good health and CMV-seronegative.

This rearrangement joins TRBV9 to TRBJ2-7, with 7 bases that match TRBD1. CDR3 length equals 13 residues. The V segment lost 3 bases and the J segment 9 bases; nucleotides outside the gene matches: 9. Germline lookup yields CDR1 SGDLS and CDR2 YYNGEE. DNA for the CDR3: TGTGCCAGCAGCGGGACAGGTGTGGGCGGGCAGTACTTC. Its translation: CASSGTGVGGQYF.

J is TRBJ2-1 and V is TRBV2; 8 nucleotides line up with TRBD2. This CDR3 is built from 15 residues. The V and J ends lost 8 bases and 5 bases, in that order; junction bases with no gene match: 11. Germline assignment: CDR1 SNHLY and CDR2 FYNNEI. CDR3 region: CASLGGTRSHNEQFF. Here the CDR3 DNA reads TGTGCCAGCTTGGGGGGGACTAGGAGTCACAATGAGCAGTTCTTC.

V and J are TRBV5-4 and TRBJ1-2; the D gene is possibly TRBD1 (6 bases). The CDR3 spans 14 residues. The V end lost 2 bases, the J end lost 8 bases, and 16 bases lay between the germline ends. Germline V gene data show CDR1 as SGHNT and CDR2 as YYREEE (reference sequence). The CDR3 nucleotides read TGTGCCAGCAGCTTTACCCTAAACAGGGACGGCTACACCTTC. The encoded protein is CASSFTLNRDGYTF.

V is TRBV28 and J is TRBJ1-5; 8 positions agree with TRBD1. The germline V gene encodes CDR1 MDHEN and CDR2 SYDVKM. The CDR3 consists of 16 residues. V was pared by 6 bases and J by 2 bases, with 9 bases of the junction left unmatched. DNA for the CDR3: TGTGCCAGCAGGGACAGGGAGGCGGCGGGCAATCAGCCCCAGCATTTT. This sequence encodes CASRDREAAGNQPQHF.

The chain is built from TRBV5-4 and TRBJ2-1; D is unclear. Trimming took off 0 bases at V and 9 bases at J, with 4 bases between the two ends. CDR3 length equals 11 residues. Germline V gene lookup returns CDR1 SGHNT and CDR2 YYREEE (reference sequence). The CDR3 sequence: CASSLGSEQFF. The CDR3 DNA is TGTGCCAGCAGCTTGGGGAGTGAGCAGTTCTTC.

CDR3 region: CASSPGTSGRADTQYF. The CDR3 bases are TGCGCCAGCAGCCCCGGGACTAGCGGGAGGGCAGATACGCAGTATTTT. This chain joins TRBV4-1 and TRBJ2-3; 16 nucleotides match TRBD2. The CDR3 totals 16 residues. Germline V gene lookup returns CDR1 MGHRA and CDR2 YSYEKL. With 4 bases clipped from V and 4 bases from J, the junction kept 2 bases outside the gene matches.

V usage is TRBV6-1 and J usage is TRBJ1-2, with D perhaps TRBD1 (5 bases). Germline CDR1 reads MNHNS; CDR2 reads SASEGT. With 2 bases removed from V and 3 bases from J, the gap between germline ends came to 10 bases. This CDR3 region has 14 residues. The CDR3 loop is CASSEQGLYYGYTF. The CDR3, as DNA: TGTGCCAGCAGTGAACAGGGTTTGTACTATGGCTACACCTTC.

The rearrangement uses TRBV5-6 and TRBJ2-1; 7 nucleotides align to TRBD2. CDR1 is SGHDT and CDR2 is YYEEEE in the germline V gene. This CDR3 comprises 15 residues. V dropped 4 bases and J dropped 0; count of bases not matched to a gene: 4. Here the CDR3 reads CASSGRGGSYNEQFF. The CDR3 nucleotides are TGTGCCAGCAGCGGGAGGGGTGGCTCCTACAATGAGCAGTTCTTC.

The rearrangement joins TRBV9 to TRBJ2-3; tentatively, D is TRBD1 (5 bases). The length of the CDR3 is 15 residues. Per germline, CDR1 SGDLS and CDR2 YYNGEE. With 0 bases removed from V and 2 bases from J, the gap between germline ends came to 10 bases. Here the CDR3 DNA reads TGTGCCAGCAGCGTAGCTCAGGGAAACACAGATACGCAGTATTTT. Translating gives CASSVAQGNTDTQYF. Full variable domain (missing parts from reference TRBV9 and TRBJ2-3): DSGVTQTPKHLITATGQRVTLRCSPRSGDLSVYWYQQSLDQGLQFLIQYYNGEERAKGNILERFSAQQFPDLHSELNLSSLELGDSALYFCASSVAQGNTDTQYFGPGTRLTVL.

CDR3 DNA: TGCAGCGTTGGAGGGACAGGGGGTGGCGAGCAGTACTTC. It is translated as CSVGGTGGGEQYF. The chain combines TRBV29-1 with TRBJ2-7, with 11 bases fitting TRBD1. CDR3 size: 13 residues. CDR1 is SQVTM and CDR2 is ANQGSEA in the germline V gene. Trimming removed 4 bases from V and 6 bases from J; junction bases left unmatched: 5.

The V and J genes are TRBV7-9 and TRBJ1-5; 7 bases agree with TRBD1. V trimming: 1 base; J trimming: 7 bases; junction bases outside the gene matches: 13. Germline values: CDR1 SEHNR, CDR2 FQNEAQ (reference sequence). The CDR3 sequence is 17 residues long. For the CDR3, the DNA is TGTGCCAGCAGCTTAGTGGTCGGACAGGCGGACGGCCAGCCCCAGCATTTT. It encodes CASSLVVGQADGQPQHF.

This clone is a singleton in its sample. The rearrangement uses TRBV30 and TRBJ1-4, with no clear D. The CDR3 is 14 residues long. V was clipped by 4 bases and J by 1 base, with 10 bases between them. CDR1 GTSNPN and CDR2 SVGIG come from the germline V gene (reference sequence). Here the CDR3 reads CAWTVGGTNEKLFF. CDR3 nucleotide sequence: TGTGCCTGGACCGTCGGTGGAACTAATGAAAAACTGTTTTTT.

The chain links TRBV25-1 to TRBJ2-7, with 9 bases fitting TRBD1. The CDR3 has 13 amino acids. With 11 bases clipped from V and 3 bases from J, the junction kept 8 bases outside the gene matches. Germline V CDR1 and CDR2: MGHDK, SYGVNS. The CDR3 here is CAVSGTGIYEQYF. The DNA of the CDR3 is TGTGCCGTTTCCGGGACAGGGATCTACGAGCAGTACTTC.

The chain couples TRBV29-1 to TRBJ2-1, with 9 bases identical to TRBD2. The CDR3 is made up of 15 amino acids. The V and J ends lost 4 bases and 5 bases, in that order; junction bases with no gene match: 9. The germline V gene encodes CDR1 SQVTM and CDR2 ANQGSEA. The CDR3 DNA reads TGCAGCGTTGTAGGACTAGCGAAGGTCGACAATGAGCAGTTCTTC. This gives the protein CSVVGLAKVDNEQFF.

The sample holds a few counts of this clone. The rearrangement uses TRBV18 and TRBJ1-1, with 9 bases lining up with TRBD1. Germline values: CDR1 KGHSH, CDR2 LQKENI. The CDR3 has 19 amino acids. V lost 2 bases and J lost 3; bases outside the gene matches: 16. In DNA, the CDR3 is TGTGCCAGCTCACCAACCCTGGGACAGGGAGTTCTTTGGGACACTGAAGCTTTCTTT. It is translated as CASSPTLGQGVLWDTEAFF.

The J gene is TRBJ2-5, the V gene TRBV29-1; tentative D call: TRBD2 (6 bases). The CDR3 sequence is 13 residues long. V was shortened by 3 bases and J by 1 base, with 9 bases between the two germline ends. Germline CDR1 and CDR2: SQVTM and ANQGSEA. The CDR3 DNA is TGCAGCGTTGAGCGGGGAGGCCAAGAGACCCAGTACTTC. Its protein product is CSVERGGQETQYF.

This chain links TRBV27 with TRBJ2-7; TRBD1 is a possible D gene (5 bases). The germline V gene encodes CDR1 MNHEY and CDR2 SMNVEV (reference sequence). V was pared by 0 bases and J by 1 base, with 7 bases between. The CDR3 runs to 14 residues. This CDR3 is CASSLSQGSYEQYF. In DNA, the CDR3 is TGTGCCAGCAGTTTATCGCAGGGTTCCTACGAGCAGTACTTC.

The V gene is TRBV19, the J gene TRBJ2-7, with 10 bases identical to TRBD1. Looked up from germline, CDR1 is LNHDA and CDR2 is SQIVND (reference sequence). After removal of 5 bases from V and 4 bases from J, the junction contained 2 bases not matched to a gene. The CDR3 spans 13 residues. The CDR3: CASSRDRGYEQYF. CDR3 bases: TGTGCCAGTAGTCGGGACAGGGGATACGAGCAGTACTTC.

CDR3 protein: CAWSVVRIRAEQYF. The CDR3 bases are TGTGCCTGGAGTGTTGTCCGCATACGAGCTGAGCAGTACTTC. The gene calls are TRBV30 and TRBJ2-7, with D unresolved. Trimming pared 0 bases from V and 7 bases from J, leaving 16 bases between. This CDR3 is 14 amino acids long. Germline CDR1 GTSNPN, CDR2 SVGIG (reference sequence).

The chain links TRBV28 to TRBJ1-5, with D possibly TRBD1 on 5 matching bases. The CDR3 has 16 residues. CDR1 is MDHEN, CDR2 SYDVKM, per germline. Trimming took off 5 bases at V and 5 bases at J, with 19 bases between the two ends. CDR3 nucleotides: TGTGCCAGCAGTGGGCTCAGGGCAGGATCCGATCAGCCCCAGCATTTT. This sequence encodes CASSGLRAGSDQPQHF.

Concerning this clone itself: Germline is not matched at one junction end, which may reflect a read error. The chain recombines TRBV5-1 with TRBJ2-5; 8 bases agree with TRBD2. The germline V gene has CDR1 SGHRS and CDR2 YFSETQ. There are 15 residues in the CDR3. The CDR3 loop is CASSLASGPQETQYF. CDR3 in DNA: TGCGCCAGCAGTTTGGCTAGCGGGCCTCAAGAGACCCAGTACTTC.

CDR3 sequence: CARGTGGNQPQHF. In DNA, the CDR3 is TGTGCCAGGGGGACAGGGGGCAATCAGCCCCAGCATTTT. The V call is TRBV21-1, the J call TRBJ1-5; TRBD1, the D gene given by the table, was not confirmed from the DNA. TRBV21-1 is recorded as a pseudogene. This CDR3 has 13 amino acids.

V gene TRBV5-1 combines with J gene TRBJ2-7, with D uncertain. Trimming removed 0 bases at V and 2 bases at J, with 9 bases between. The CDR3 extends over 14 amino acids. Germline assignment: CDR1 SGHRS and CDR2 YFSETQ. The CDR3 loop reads CASSLDRITYEQYF. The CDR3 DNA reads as TGCGCCAGCAGCTTGGACAGAATTACCTACGAGCAGTACTTC.